This T cell receptor (beta chain) was captured by sequencing in a study of Graves' ophthalmopathy and Graves' hyperthyroidism. For repertoire sequencing, the TCR beta CDR3 regions were amplified from RNA transcripts. Following a first-round RT-PCR that used HTBI primers, a second-round multiplex PCR was carried out. One entry per CDR3 protein, called by TCRdb with MiXCR from the multiplex PCR reads. The table shows roughly 600,000 distinct CDR3 sequences, with roughly 39% occurring only once. This clonotype was seen repeatedly, ten times or more. Sequencing was carried out using peripheral blood or thyroid tissue (not recorded which). This sequence originates from an adult man with Graves' hyperthyroidism.

In DNA form, the CDR3 reads TGTGCCACCAGTGAATCTGCCGGGACGAGATTCTATGGCTACACCTTC. It translates to CATSESAGTRFYGYTF. This sequence joins TRBV24-1 and TRBJ1-2; TRBD1 is a possible D gene (5 bases). V lost 4 bases, J lost 4 bases, and 18 bases lay in between. The length of the CDR3 is 16 residues. Germline-derived CDR1 and CDR2 are KGHDR and SFDVKD.